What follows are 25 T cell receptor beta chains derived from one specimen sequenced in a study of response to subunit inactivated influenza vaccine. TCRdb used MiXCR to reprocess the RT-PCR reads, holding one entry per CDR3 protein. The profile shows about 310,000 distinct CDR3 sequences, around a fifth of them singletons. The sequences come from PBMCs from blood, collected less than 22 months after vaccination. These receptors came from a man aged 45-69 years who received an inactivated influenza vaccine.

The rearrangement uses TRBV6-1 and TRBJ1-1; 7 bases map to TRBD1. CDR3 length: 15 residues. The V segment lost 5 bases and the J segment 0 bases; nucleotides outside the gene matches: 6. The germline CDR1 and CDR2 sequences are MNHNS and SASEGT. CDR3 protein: CASSRGDRMNTEAFF. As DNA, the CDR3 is TGTGCCAGCAGTAGAGGGGACAGAATGAACACTGAAGCTTTCTTT.

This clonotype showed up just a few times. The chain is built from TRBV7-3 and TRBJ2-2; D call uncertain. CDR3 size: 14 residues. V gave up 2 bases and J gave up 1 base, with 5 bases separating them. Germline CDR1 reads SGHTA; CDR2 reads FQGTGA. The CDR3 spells CASSLGGNTGELFF. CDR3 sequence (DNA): TGTGCCAGCAGCTTAGGCGGGAACACCGGGGAGCTGTTTTTT. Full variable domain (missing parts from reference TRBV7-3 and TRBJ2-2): GAGVSQTPSNKVTEKGKYVELRCDPISGHTALYWYRQSLGQGPEFLIYFQGTGAADDSGLPNDRFFAVRPEGSVSTLKIQRTERGDSAVYLCASSLGGNTGELFFGEGSRLTVL.

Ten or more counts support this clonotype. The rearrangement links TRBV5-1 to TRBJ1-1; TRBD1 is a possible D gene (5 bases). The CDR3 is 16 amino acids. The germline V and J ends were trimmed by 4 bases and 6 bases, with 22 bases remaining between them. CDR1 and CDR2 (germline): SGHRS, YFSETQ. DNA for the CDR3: TGCGCCAGCAGCGCCCTGACCGGGGCCCTAAACGCTGAAGCTTTCTTT. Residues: CASSALTGALNAEAFF.

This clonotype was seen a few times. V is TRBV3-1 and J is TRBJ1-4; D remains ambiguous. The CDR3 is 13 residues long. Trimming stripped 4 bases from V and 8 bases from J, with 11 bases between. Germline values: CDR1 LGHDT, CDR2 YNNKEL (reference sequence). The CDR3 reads CASSPHGREKLFF. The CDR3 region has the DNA TGTGCCAGCAGCCCCCACGGCAGAGAAAAACTGTTTTTT.

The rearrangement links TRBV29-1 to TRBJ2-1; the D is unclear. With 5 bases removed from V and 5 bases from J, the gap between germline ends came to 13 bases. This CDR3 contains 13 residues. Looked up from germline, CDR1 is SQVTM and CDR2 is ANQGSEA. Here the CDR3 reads CSVWVSRDNEQFF. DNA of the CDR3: TGCAGCGTTTGGGTTTCGCGTGACAATGAGCAGTTCTTC.

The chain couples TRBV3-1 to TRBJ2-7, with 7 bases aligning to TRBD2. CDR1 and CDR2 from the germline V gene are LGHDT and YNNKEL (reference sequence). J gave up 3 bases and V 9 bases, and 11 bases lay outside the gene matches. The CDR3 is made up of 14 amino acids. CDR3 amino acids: CASKRTGGGYEQYF. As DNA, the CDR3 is TGTGCCAGTAAAAGGACTGGCGGGGGCTACGAGCAGTACTTC.

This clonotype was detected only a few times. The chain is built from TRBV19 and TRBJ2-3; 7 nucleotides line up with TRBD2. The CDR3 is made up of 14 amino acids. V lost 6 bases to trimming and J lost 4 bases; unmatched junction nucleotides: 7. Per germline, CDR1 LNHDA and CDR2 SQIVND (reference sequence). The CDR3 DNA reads TGTGCCAGTAGAGTGGCGGGAGCCGCAGATACGCAGTATTTT. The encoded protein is CASRVAGAADTQYF.

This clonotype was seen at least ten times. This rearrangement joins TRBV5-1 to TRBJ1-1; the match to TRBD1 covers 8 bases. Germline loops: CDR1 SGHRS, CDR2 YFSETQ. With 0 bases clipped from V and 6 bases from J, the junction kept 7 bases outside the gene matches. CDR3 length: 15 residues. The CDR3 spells CASSLDGRGLSEAFF. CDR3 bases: TGCGCCAGCAGCTTGGACGGCAGGGGGCTTTCTGAAGCTTTCTTT.

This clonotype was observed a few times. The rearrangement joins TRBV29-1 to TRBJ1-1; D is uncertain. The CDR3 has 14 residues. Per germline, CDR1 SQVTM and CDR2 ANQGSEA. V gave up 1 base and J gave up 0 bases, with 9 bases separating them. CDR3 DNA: TGCAGCGTTGAAGTACCGGGCTTGAACACTGAAGCTTTCTTT. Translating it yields CSVEVPGLNTEAFF.

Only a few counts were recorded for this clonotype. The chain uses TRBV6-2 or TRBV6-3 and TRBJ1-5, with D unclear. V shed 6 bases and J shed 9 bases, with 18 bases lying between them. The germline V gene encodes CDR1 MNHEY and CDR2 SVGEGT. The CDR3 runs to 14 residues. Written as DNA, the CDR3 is TGTGCCAGCAGGGATCGACCCGATCAGCGGCCCCAGCATTTT. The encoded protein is CASRDRPDQRPQHF.

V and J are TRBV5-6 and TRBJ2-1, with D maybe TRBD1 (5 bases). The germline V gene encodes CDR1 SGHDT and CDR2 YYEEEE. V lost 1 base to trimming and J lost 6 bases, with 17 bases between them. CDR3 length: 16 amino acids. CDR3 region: CASSLTGVYQGNEQFF. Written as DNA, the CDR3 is TGTGCCAGCAGCTTGACGGGTGTTTATCAGGGCAATGAGCAGTTCTTC.

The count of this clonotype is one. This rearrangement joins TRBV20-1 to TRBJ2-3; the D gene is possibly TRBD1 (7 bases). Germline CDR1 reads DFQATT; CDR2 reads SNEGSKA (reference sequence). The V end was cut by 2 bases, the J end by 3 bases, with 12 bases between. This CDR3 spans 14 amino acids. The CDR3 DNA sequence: TGCAGTGCTAGACAGGGGGGCATAACAGATACGCAGTATTTT. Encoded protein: CSARQGGITDTQYF.

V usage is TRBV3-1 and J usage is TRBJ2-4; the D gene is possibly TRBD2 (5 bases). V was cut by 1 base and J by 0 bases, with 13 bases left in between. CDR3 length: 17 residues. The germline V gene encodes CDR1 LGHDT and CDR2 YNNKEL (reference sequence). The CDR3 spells CASSQGSASLAKNIQYF. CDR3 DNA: TGTGCCAGCAGCCAAGGTAGCGCGAGCCTAGCCAAAAACATTCAGTACTTC.

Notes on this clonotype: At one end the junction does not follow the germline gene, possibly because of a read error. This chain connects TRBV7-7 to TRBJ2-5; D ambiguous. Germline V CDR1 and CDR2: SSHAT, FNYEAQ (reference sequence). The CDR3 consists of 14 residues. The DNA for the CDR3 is TGTGCTAGCAGCTCAGGCCGGGCCCAAGAGACCCAGTACTTC. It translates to CASSSGRAQETQYF.

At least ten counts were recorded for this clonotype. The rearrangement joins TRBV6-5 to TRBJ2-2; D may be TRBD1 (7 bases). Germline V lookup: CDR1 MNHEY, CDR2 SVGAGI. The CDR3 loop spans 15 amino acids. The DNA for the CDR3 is TGTGCGATCTCATCAGGGGGGTTGGGCACCGGGGAGCTGTTTTTT. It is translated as CAISSGGLGTGELFF.

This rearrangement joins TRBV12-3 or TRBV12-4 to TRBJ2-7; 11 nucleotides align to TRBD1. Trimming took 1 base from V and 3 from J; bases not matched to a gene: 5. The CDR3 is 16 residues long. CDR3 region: CASSLGPGTGGYEQYF. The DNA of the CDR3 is TGTGCCAGCAGTTTAGGCCCCGGGACAGGGGGCTACGAGCAGTACTTC.

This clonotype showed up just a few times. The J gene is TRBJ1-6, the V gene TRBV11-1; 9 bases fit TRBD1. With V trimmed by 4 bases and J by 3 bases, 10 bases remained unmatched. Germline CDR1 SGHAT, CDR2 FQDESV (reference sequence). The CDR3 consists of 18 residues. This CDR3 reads CASSSTGQGGFYNSPLHF. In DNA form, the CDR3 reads TGTGCCAGCAGCTCAACGGGACAGGGAGGATTCTATAATTCACCCCTCCACTTT.

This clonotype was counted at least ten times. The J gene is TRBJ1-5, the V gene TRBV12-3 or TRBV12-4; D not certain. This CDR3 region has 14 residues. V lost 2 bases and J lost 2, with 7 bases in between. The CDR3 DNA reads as TGTGCCAGCAGTTTAAAAGTGGGCAATCAGCCCCAGCATTTT. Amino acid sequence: CASSLKVGNQPQHF.

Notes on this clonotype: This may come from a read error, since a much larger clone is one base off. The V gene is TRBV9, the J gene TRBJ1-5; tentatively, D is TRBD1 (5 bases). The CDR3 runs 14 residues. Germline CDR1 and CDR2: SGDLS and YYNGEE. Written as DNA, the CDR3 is TGTGCCAGCAGCGTCGACGGGGCGGGTCAGCTCCAGCATTTT. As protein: CASSVDGAGQLQHF.

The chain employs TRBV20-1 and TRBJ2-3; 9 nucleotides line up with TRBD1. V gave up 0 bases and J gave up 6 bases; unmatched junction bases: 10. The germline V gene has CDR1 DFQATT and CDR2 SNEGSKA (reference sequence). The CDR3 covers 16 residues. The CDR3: CSARDLRKQGADTQYF. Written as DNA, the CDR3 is TGCAGTGCTAGAGATCTACGGAAACAGGGGGCCGATACGCAGTATTTT.

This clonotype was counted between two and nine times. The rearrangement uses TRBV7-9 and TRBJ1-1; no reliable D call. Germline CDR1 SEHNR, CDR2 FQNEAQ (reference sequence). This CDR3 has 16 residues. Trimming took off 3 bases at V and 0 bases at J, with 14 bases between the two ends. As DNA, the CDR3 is TGTGCCAGCAGCTTGGGAACCCGAACGCTGAACACTGAAGCTTTCTTT. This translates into CASSLGTRTLNTEAFF.

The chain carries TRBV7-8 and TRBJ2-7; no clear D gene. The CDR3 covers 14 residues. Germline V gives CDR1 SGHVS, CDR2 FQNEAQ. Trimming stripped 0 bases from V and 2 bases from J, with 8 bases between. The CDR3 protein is CASSLARLPYEQYF. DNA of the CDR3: TGTGCCAGCAGCTTAGCGAGACTTCCCTACGAGCAGTACTTC.

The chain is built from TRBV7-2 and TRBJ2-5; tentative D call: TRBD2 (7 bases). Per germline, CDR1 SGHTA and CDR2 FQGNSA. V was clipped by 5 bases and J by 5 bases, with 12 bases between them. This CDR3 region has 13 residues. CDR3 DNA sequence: TGTGCCAGCAGCCCCACGGGGGGCGAGACCCAGTACTTC. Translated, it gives CASSPTGGETQYF.

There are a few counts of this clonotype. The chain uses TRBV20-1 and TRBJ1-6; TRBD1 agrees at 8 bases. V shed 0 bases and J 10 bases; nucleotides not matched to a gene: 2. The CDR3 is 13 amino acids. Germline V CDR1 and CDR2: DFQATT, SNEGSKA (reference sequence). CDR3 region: CSARETGESPLHF. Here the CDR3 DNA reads TGCAGTGCTAGAGAGACAGGGGAATCACCCCTCCACTTT.

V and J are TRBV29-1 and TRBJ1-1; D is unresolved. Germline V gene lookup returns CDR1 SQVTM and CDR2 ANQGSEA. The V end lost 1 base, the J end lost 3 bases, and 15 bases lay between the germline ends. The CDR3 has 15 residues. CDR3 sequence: CSVEVVTAGDTEAFF. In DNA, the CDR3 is TGCAGCGTTGAAGTTGTAACCGCCGGAGACACTGAAGCTTTCTTT.